The 27 T cell receptor beta chains below were found in one sample sequenced in a study of cytomegalovirus exposure and HLA in healthy donors. PCR was performed using 60 Vbeta and 13 Jbeta primers. Method: immunoSEQ multiplex PCR; TCRdb's copy keeps in-frame clones and lacks some. The sample lists 150,000 to 200,000 clones, roughly 80% occurring once. Source material: PBMCs. These receptors came from a male donor in good health and CMV-seronegative.

Only one count was recorded for this clone. The missing conserved phenylalanine or tryptophan at the end of this CDR3 makes a read error likely. It is unclear where the CDR3 begins or ends on the DNA, so no DNA is shown, and the CDR3 is as TCRdb lists it. This sequence joins TRBV14 and TRBJ1-4; the D call of TRBD1 is as the table states it, not checked on the DNA. The germline CDR1 and CDR2 sequences are SGHDN and FVKESK. 9 amino acids form the CDR3, both terminal residues included. CDR3 amino acids: CASSQGARV.

The chain joins TRBV11-3 to TRBJ2-2, with D possibly being TRBD1 (5 bases). The CDR3 sequence is 17 residues long. Germline CDR1 is SGHNT and CDR2 is YENEEA. V was clipped by 1 base and J by 1 base, with 13 bases between them. The CDR3 is CASSLVGPGKNTGELFF. The CDR3 nucleotides are TGTGCCAGCAGCTTAGTGGGGCCAGGGAAGAACACCGGGGAGCTGTTTTTT.

This clone came up once. V and J are TRBV28 and TRBJ2-5, with D possibly TRBD1 on 6 matching bases. Germline V CDR1 and CDR2: MDHEN, SYDVKM. The CDR3 spans 15 residues. Trimming removed 5 bases from V and 2 bases from J, with 15 bases in between. CDR3 nucleotides: TGTGCCAGCAGTAAGGACAGATTCTTTCAAGAGACCCAGTACTTC. This sequence encodes CASSKDRFFQETQYF.

The chain combines TRBV27 with TRBJ2-1, with 15 bases that match TRBD2. Germline CDR1 is MNHEY and CDR2 is SMNVEV (reference sequence). With 6 bases clipped from V and 10 bases from J, the junction kept 10 bases outside the gene matches. CDR3 length equals 16 residues. CDR3 protein: CASRRRVGLAGGEQFF. The DNA of the CDR3 is TGTGCCAGCAGGCGGAGAGTGGGACTAGCGGGAGGAGAGCAGTTCTTC.

J is TRBJ2-7 and V is TRBV18; 8 bases align to TRBD1. CDR3 length: 17 amino acids. With 4 bases clipped from V and 4 bases from J, the junction kept 15 bases outside the gene matches. Germline V gives CDR1 KGHSH, CDR2 LQKENI. The CDR3 DNA is TGTGCCAGCTCACAGAGTGCGTCCGGGACAGGACCTTACGAGCAGTACTTC. Translated, it gives CASSQSASGTGPYEQYF. Variable domain in full (rest from reference TRBV18 and TRBJ2-7): NAGVMQNPRHLVRRRGQEARLRCSPMKGHSHVYWYRQLPEEGLKFMVYLQKENIIDESGMPKERFSAEFPKEGPSILRIQQVVRGDSAAYFCASSQSASGTGPYEQYFGPGTRLTVT.

V gene TRBV7-2 combines with J gene TRBJ2-5, with 8 bases aligning to TRBD2. Trimming took 5 bases from V and 2 from J; bases not matched to a gene: 7. The CDR3 spans 15 residues. Germline CDR1 is SGHTA and CDR2 is FQGNSA. The CDR3 nucleotides read TGTGCCAGCAGCCTTCGTAGCGGGGAACAAGAGACCCAGTACTTC. Translation: CASSLRSGEQETQYF. Full variable domain (outside the CDR3, taken from reference TRBV7-2 and TRBJ2-5): GAGVSQSPSNKVTEKGKDVELRCDPISGHTALYWYRQSLGQGLEFLIYFQGNSAPDKSGLPSDRFSAERTGGSVSTLTIQRTQQEDSAVYLCASSLRSGEQETQYFGPGTRLLVL.

This chain uses TRBV7-3 with TRBJ2-3, with 7 bases that match TRBD2. Trimming at V came to 2 bases and at J to 3 bases, leaving 5 bases not matched to a gene. Per the germline V gene, CDR1 is SGHTA and CDR2 is FQGTGA. The CDR3 is made up of 15 amino acids. This CDR3 reads CASSLGGGGTDTQYF. Here the CDR3 DNA reads TGTGCCAGCAGCTTAGGGGGGGGAGGAACAGATACGCAGTATTTT.

The chain combines TRBV6-5 with TRBJ1-1; D is uncertain. The V and J ends lost 0 bases and 0 bases respectively, with 8 bases between them. This CDR3 spans 15 amino acids. Per the germline V gene, CDR1 is MNHEY and CDR2 is SVGAGI. The CDR3 loop is CASSYSTQLNTEAFF. The CDR3 DNA reads TGTGCCAGCAGTTACTCGACTCAGCTGAACACTGAAGCTTTCTTT.

Ten or more counts support this clone. V usage is TRBV6-4 and J usage is TRBJ2-5; 13 positions agree with TRBD2. The CDR3 loop spans 15 amino acids. V lost 6 bases to trimming and J lost 2 bases; unmatched junction nucleotides: 3. CDR1 and CDR2 from the germline V gene are MRHNA and SNTAGT. In DNA, the CDR3 is TGTGCCAGCAGCCGGACTAGCGGGGGACAAGAGACCCAGTACTTC. It encodes CASSRTSGGQETQYF.

This clone occurred a few times. The J gene is TRBJ2-3, the V gene TRBV10-3; D is perhaps TRBD2 (6 bases). Trimming pared 2 bases from V and 2 bases from J, leaving 8 bases between. The CDR3 is 14 residues long. CDR1 and CDR2 (germline): ENHRY, SYGVKD. CDR3 DNA: TGTGCCATCAGTGAGCCGGACTACACAGATACGCAGTATTTT. Translating gives CAISEPDYTDTQYF.

CDR3 DNA: TGTGCCAGTAGTAGGGGAGCGGGGTCCTTCCATGAGCAGTTCTTC. It specifies CASSRGAGSFHEQFF. The chain is built from TRBV19 and TRBJ2-1; 7 bases fit TRBD2. The CDR3 runs 15 residues. Germline loops: CDR1 LNHDA, CDR2 SQIVND (reference sequence). V lost 4 bases and J lost 8; bases outside the gene matches: 11.

In its sample, this clone was seen a few times. This chain connects TRBV28 to TRBJ2-4, with a possible D match to TRBD2 (7 bases). The CDR3 is 14 amino acids. V was clipped by 6 bases and J by 8 bases, with 17 bases between them. CDR1 is MDHEN and CDR2 is SYDVKM in the germline V gene. The DNA for the CDR3 is TGTGCCAGCAGCATCCAACAGGGAGGGGACATTCAGTACTTC. It yields the protein CASSIQQGGDIQYF.

This chain uses TRBV7-8 with TRBJ1-1; no clear D. The CDR3 covers 13 residues. The V gene lost 4 bases and the J gene lost 3 bases, with 9 bases spanning the gap. Germline CDR1 and CDR2: SGHVS and FQNEAQ. DNA of the CDR3: TGTGCCAGCAGCTCAGTGATGGACACTGAAGCTTTCTTT. This translates into CASSSVMDTEAFF.

The rearrangement joins TRBV5-1 to TRBJ1-1; no clear D gene. This CDR3 has 18 amino acids. Trimming cost V 1 base and J 1 base, with 20 bases left between them. Looked up from germline, CDR1 is SGHRS and CDR2 is YFSETQ. CDR3 in DNA: TGCGCCAGCAGCTTGTTACAGCCGAATTCCATATCGAACACTGAAGCTTTCTTT. Protein sequence: CASSLLQPNSISNTEAFF.

V gene TRBV19 combines with J gene TRBJ2-1, with TRBD1 identical over 7 bases. CDR3 length: 15 amino acids. Trimming at V came to 7 bases and at J to 0 bases, leaving 6 bases not matched to a gene. In germline, CDR1 is LNHDA, CDR2 SQIVND (reference sequence). CDR3: CASTEGQTSYNEQFF. CDR3 DNA sequence: TGTGCCAGTACCGAGGGACAGACCTCCTACAATGAGCAGTTCTTC.

There are a few counts of this clone. The rearrangement uses TRBV5-1 and TRBJ2-1, with 7 bases aligning to TRBD2. This CDR3 spans 16 amino acids. Per the germline V gene, CDR1 is SGHRS and CDR2 is YFSETQ. After removal of 2 bases from V and 5 bases from J, the junction contained 10 bases not matched to a gene. As DNA, the CDR3 is TGCGCCAGCAGCTTTCCTATGGGGGGGGACCACAATGAGCAGTTCTTC. Residues: CASSFPMGGDHNEQFF. Full variable domain (remainder filled in from reference TRBV5-1 and TRBJ2-1): KAGVTQTPRYLIKTRGQQVTLSCSPISGHRSVSWYQQTPGQGLQFLFEYFSETQRNKGNFPGRFSGRQFSNSRSEMNVSTLELGDSALYLCASSFPMGGDHNEQFFGPGTRLTVL.

This chain uses TRBV9 with TRBJ2-7, with 11 bases fitting TRBD1. V gave up 2 bases and J gave up 7 bases; unmatched junction bases: 2. This CDR3 region has 13 residues. From germline, CDR1 is SGDLS and CDR2 YYNGEE. CDR3 residues: CASSVGTGGEQYF. For the CDR3, the DNA is TGTGCCAGCAGCGTCGGGACAGGGGGGGAGCAGTACTTC.

The chain uses TRBV4-2 and TRBJ2-5, with TRBD2 matching 10 bases. The germline V gene has CDR1 LGHNA and CDR2 YNFKEQ. The CDR3 consists of 15 residues. After removal of 8 bases from V and 5 bases from J, the junction contained 11 bases not matched to a gene. This CDR3 is CASDPGAGGHETQYF. DNA of the CDR3: TGTGCCAGCGACCCCGGAGCGGGAGGGCATGAGACCCAGTACTTC.

The chain combines TRBV9 with TRBJ2-1, with 7 positions matching TRBD1. Unmatched junction bases numbered 2, after V lost 2 bases and J lost 0 bases. The CDR3 sequence is 15 residues long. The germline gives CDR1 SGDLS, CDR2 YYNGEE. DNA of the CDR3: TGTGCCAGCAGCGTGGGGACAGCCTCCTACAATGAGCAGTTCTTC. It yields the protein CASSVGTASYNEQFF.

Here the CDR3 reads CAISLTGTVYGYTF. In nucleotides, the CDR3 is TGTGCCATCAGTCTTACCGGGACAGTCTATGGCTACACCTTC. The chain combines TRBV10-3 with TRBJ1-2, with 7 positions matching TRBD1. Germline V CDR1 and CDR2: ENHRY, SYGVKD. The CDR3 has 14 residues. The V gene end was trimmed by 5 bases and the J gene end by 4 bases; junction bases not matched to a gene: 7.

This chain uses TRBV2 with TRBJ1-5, with 7 bases matching TRBD1. This CDR3 contains 14 residues. Germline trimming cut 6 bases from V and 1 base from J; bases unmatched to any gene: 3. CDR1 SNHLY and CDR2 FYNNEI come from the germline V gene. This CDR3 reads CASSWDSSNQPQHF. CDR3 bases: TGTGCCAGCAGCTGGGACAGCAGCAATCAGCCCCAGCATTTT.

V is TRBV4-3 and J is TRBJ1-1; D uncertain. This CDR3 contains 18 residues. Germline CDR1 LGHNA, CDR2 YSLEER. V lost 1 base to trimming and J lost 7 bases, with 25 bases between them. As DNA, the CDR3 is TGCGCCAGCAGCCAAGTTCTAGGATTGGGAGGAGTTGCCTTTGAAGCTTTCTTT. Its protein product is CASSQVLGLGGVAFEAFF.

V gene TRBV14 combines with J gene TRBJ2-5; a possible D gene is TRBD2 (5 bases). V was trimmed by 4 bases and J by 4 bases, leaving 7 bases between them. Germline assignment: CDR1 SGHDN and CDR2 FVKESK. CDR3 length equals 12 residues. The CDR3: CASSRGVETQYF. The CDR3 DNA sequence: TGTGCCAGCAGCCGGGGAGTAGAGACCCAGTACTTC. The whole variable domain, filled in from reference TRBV14 and TRBJ2-5, reads EAGVTQFPSHSVIEKGQTVTLRCDPISGHDNLYWYRRVMGKEIKFLLHFVKESKQDESGMPNNRFLAERTGGTYSTLKVQPAELEDSGVYFCASSRGVETQYFGPGTRLLVL.

The rearrangement joins TRBV5-1 to TRBJ2-1; 13 bases are shared with TRBD2. Germline V lookup: CDR1 SGHRS, CDR2 YFSETQ. Losses at the gene ends were 0 bases for V and 3 bases for J; bases not matched to a gene: 3. The CDR3 runs to 17 residues. CDR3 residues: CASSLATSGGHYNEQFF. The CDR3 DNA reads TGCGCCAGCAGCTTGGCGACTAGCGGGGGGCACTACAATGAGCAGTTCTTC.

The V and J genes are TRBV18 and TRBJ2-1, with 10 bases identical to TRBD1. V gave up 6 bases and J gave up 9 bases; unmatched junction bases: 14. Germline assignment: CDR1 KGHSH and CDR2 LQKENI. The CDR3 loop spans 16 amino acids. The CDR3 here is CASSHRDRGPFGEQFF. The DNA for the CDR3 is TGTGCCAGCTCGCACCGGGACAGGGGACCTTTCGGTGAGCAGTTCTTC. Full variable domain (missing parts from reference TRBV18 and TRBJ2-1): NAGVMQNPRHLVRRRGQEARLRCSPMKGHSHVYWYRQLPEEGLKFMVYLQKENIIDESGMPKERFSAEFPKEGPSILRIQQVVRGDSAAYFCASSHRDRGPFGEQFFGPGTRLTVL.

The chain carries TRBV27 and TRBJ1-4; D remains ambiguous. Germline loops: CDR1 MNHEY, CDR2 SMNVEV (reference sequence). The CDR3 sequence is 13 residues long. With 3 bases removed from V and 11 bases from J, the gap between germline ends came to 13 bases. Written as DNA, the CDR3 is TGTGCCAGCAGTTTTGCGACCCTCGGGAAACTGTTTTTT. Translating gives CASSFATLGKLFF.

CDR3 sequence (DNA): TGTGCCAGCAGTAAATCCAGGGGCCCTAGGGGAGAGACCCAGTACTTC. It codes for CASSKSRGPRGETQYF. The rearrangement links TRBV7-2 to TRBJ2-5; D may be TRBD1 (6 bases). CDR1 and CDR2 from the germline V gene are SGHTA and FQGNSA. This CDR3 has 16 residues. Between the trimmed V and J ends, which lost 6 bases and 4 bases, there was a span of 21 bases.